These 15 T cell receptor beta chains came from one sample sequenced in a study of T cell clones after liver transplantation. Assay: immunoSEQ multiplex PCR; the TCRdb copy retains only in-frame clones and omits some. The profile shows about 15,000 clones, more than 70% of them singletons. The sequenced sample was CD8+ T cells from blood, obtained 47 months after liver transplant. The receptors shown here come from a human patient who received a liver transplant. The T cells may come from the graft donor.

V is TRBV5-4 and J is TRBJ1-1, with D possibly TRBD1 on 5 matching bases. Deletions cut 4 bases from V and 3 bases from J, with 10 bases between. This CDR3 has 13 residues. Germline V lookup: CDR1 SGHNT, CDR2 YYREEE (reference sequence). CDR3 DNA: TGTGCCAGCAGCACCGGGACCCACACTGAAGCTTTCTTT. It encodes CASSTGTHTEAFF. The entire variable domain, with the rest obtained from reference TRBV5-4 and TRBJ1-1, is as follows: ETGVTQSPTHLIKTRGQQVTLRCSSQSGHNTVSWYQQALGQGPQFIFQYYREEENGRGNFPPRFSGLQFPNYSSELNVNALELDDSALYLCASSTGTHTEAFFGQGTRLTVV.

The CDR3 region is CASSYGTAGYEQYF. In nucleotides, the CDR3 is TGTGCCAGCAGTTACGGGACAGCCGGCTACGAGCAGTACTTC. The chain uses TRBV5-6 and TRBJ2-7; 7 bases match TRBD1. Losses at the gene ends were 5 bases for V and 3 bases for J; bases not matched to a gene: 8. This CDR3 has 14 residues. From germline, CDR1 is SGHDT and CDR2 YYEEEE.

The chain recombines TRBV6-6 with TRBJ1-1; D is unclear. The germline V gene has CDR1 MNHNY and CDR2 SVGAGI (reference sequence). This CDR3 comprises 13 residues. Trimming cost V 6 bases and J 1 base, with 9 bases left between them. The chain's CDR3 is CASSPEGNTEAFF. The CDR3 nucleotides read TGTGCCAGCAGCCCCGAGGGGAACACTGAAGCTTTCTTT.

The chain joins TRBV4-2 to TRBJ2-7; the D gene is possibly TRBD1 (6 bases). Trimming shortened V by 0 bases and J by 4 bases, and 10 bases separated the two germline ends. Germline CDR1 reads LGHNA; CDR2 reads YNFKEQ. The CDR3 extends over 14 amino acids. The CDR3: CASSQDGGRYEQYF. In DNA form, the CDR3 reads TGTGCCAGCAGCCAAGATGGGGGCAGGTACGAGCAGTACTTC.

The chain joins TRBV2 to TRBJ2-3; TRBD2 matches at 12 bases. CDR3 length equals 17 residues. Losses at the gene ends were 6 bases for V and 0 bases for J; bases not matched to a gene: 7. Germline V gives CDR1 SNHLY, CDR2 FYNNEI. The CDR3 sequence: CASRTSGGALSTDTQYF. CDR3 nucleotide sequence: TGTGCCAGCAGGACTAGCGGGGGAGCCCTTAGCACAGATACGCAGTATTTT.

V gene TRBV28 combines with J gene TRBJ1-3, with a tentative D call TRBD1 (6 bases). Germline loops: CDR1 MDHEN, CDR2 SYDVKM. The CDR3 sequence is 13 residues long. The V end was cut by 3 bases, the J end by 4 bases, with 7 bases between. The CDR3 loop is CASSFRGGNTIYF. The DNA of the CDR3 is TGTGCCAGCAGTTTCAGGGGCGGAAACACCATATATTTT.

About this clone itself: This likely reflects a read error, since a far larger clone is one base away. The sample has other DNA sequences that encode this CDR3 too. The chain employs TRBV5-4 and TRBJ1-2, with D perhaps TRBD1 (6 bases). Deletions cut 2 bases from V and 8 bases from J, with 16 bases between. CDR1 SGHNT and CDR2 YYREEE come from the germline V gene (reference sequence). This CDR3 has 14 residues. Written as DNA, the CDR3 is TGTGCCAGCAGCTTTGGGACATACTCTCCAGGCTACACCTTC. This gives the protein CASSFGTYSPGYTF.

In its sample, this clone was seen once. The chain is built from TRBV29-1 and TRBJ1-1; no definite D call. Trimming pared 3 bases from V and 3 bases from J, leaving 8 bases between. The CDR3 runs to 12 residues. CDR1 is SQVTM, CDR2 ANQGSEA, per germline. CDR3 in DNA: TGCAGCGTTGAGGGGAGGCACACTGAAGCTTTCTTT. Translation: CSVEGRHTEAFF.

The chain links TRBV4-1 to TRBJ1-1; TRBD1 agrees at 8 bases. From germline, CDR1 is MGHRA and CDR2 YSYEKL. Unmatched junction bases numbered 8, after V lost 3 bases and J lost 5 bases. This CDR3 spans 15 amino acids. CDR3 nucleotide sequence: TGCGCCAGCAGCCAGGACGGACAGGGACGGACTGAAGCTTTCTTT. Translated: CASSQDGQGRTEAFF.

The V and J genes are TRBV6-5 and TRBJ2-1; D remains ambiguous. The CDR3 sequence is 15 residues long. Germline CDR1 and CDR2: MNHEY and SVGAGI. Trimming took off 0 bases at V and 5 bases at J, with 11 bases between the two ends. The CDR3 nucleotides are TGTGCCAGCAGTTACTCGATTGACTGGGACAATGAGCAGTTCTTC. This translates into CASSYSIDWDNEQFF.

The chain combines TRBV27 with TRBJ1-1; 10 bases map to TRBD1. The CDR3 runs to 15 residues. Germline V gene sequence: CDR1 MNHEY, CDR2 SMNVEV (reference sequence). V lost 1 base to trimming and J lost 5 bases; unmatched junction nucleotides: 4. CDR3 amino acids: CASSLLGQGGTEAFF. The DNA for the CDR3 is TGTGCCAGCAGTTTATTAGGACAGGGGGGGACTGAAGCTTTCTTT.

V gene TRBV4-1 combines with J gene TRBJ2-3; possibly TRBD2 for D (5 bases). V lost 0 bases to trimming and J lost 6 bases, with 19 bases between them. The germline V gene encodes CDR1 MGHRA and CDR2 YSYEKL. The CDR3 totals 17 residues. The CDR3 DNA follows: TGCGCCAGCAGCCAAGAAGCACTTGGCGGCCGAGGGGATACGCAGTATTTT. Translated, it gives CASSQEALGGRGDTQYF.

The gene calls are TRBV9 and TRBJ1-5; D is unclear. From germline, CDR1 is SGDLS and CDR2 YYNGEE. V was shortened by 1 base and J by 4 bases, with 6 bases between the two germline ends. The CDR3 consists of 13 residues. The CDR3 loop is CASSVWRNQPQHF. The CDR3 DNA follows: TGTGCCAGCAGCGTATGGCGGAATCAGCCCCAGCATTTT.

The V gene is TRBV9, the J gene TRBJ2-1; TRBD2 matches 11 bases. CDR3 size: 16 residues. V lost 0 bases, J lost 3 bases, and 2 bases stayed unmatched. Per the germline V gene, CDR1 is SGDLS and CDR2 is YYNGEE. CDR3 in DNA: TGTGCCAGCAGCGTAGAAGGGACTAGCGGCTACAATGAGCAGTTCTTC. Protein sequence: CASSVEGTSGYNEQFF.

This clone was detected only a few times. This rearrangement joins TRBV21-1 to TRBJ2-7; the table gives TRBD1 as D, unverified against the DNA. TRBV21-1 is a listed pseudogene. CDR3 size: 12 residues. In DNA form, the CDR3 reads TGTGCCAGCCCGGACAGGGCCTACGAGCAGTACTTC. Translated: CASPDRAYEQYF.